This TCR beta chain was identified in a study of CD8 T cells in Susac syndrome. About the study: Patients with Susac syndrome were therapy-naive, taking corticosteroids, with some also receiving intravenous immunoglobulin, or taking intravenous immunoglobulin alone at the time their blood was drawn. Study-wide points: The CD4+ T cell repertoires in Susac syndrome did not show any clonal expansion.

Random hexamers were used to reverse transcribe the RNA input (about 0.45 to 1 ug). Coverage of TCR beta CDR3 amplification by immunoSEQ multiplex PCR extended to 54 Vbeta and 13 Jbeta. TCRdb reanalysed the immunoSEQ multiplex PCR reads using MiXCR and keeps one entry per CDR3 protein. The sample carries tens of thousands of distinct CDR3 sequences, 93% recorded once. As regards this clonotype: Antigen unknown.

Germline trimming cut 5 bases from V and 1 base from J; bases unmatched to any gene: 6. Germline CDR1 is MDHEN and CDR2 is SYDVKM. This CDR3 is built from 15 residues. The receptor was isolated from a human donor with Susac syndrome. The rearrangement uses TRBV28 and TRBJ2-7, with TRBD1 matching over 9 bases. Sequencing was done on a sample of CD4+ T cells from PBMCs. The CDR3 coding sequence is TGTGCCAGCAGTCCCAGGGGACAGGGTTCCTACGAGCAGTACTTC. This encodes CASSPRGQGSYEQYF.